Sequencing of this TCR beta chain was carried out in a study of T cell responses to AZD1222 COVID-19 vaccine (dated by TCRdb to the early 2020s). With regard to the full study: Because spike-specific TCR depth and breadth did not differ between the two schedules, AZD1222 recipients who got a second dose at roughly 4 weeks were pooled with those who got a second dose at roughly 12 weeks. TCR sequencing was performed for 230 to 250 trial participants, of whom about 200 were given two doses of AZD1222 and approximately 26 were given two doses of MenACWY control vaccine. Trial participants were enrolled by age into subgroups of 18-55, 56-69 and 70-plus years, and about 150, 27 and 61 TCR-sequenced participants, respectively, were included in these subgroups.

Spanning cysteine to phenylalanine, the CDR3 consists of 15 amino acids. Of the read, only the CDR3 DNA is kept; its 45 bases are in frame from base 1. V loses 8 bases of germline sequence and J loses 0 bases, and the interval between the two ends is 16 bases. From a lookup of the germline V gene, CDR1 and CDR2 are ENHRY and SYGVKD. On this clone itself: Which antigen it targets is not known. Qualities for individual bases were not recorded, and no much larger clone is one base off.

The paper as a whole reports these results and caveats: Because no samples from the day 14 peak response were available, repertoires could be characterized only after the peak T cell response. Reportedly, almost half of the unique spike-specific TCRs recognized epitopes lying outside the regions that are mutated in the B.1.351 and B.1.1.7 variants. The 56-69-year group was small, and its depth increase did not reach significance, likely because of low power. A significant rise in spike-specific TCR breadth and depth was observed after two AZD1222 doses relative to day 0 and relative to MenACWY recipients. The whole spike protein was spanned by vaccine-associated CD4 TCRs, and dominant responses were seen in regions 160-218 and 743-854. Most participants were white British and females outnumbered males, and the authors suggested that clonal diversity may have been underestimated. Conclusions about previously exposed vaccinees were limited because only 6 or 7 AZD1222 recipients were SARS-CoV-2 seropositive at baseline.

The CDR3 regions of human TCRbeta chains were analyzed by immunosequencing. The study's processing was this. TCRs in the repertoires were compared against a reference library of SARS-CoV-2-specific TCRs that had been generated with the MIRA antigen-specificity platform. Breadth was defined as the fraction of unique TCRs that were SARS-CoV-2-associated, and depth was defined as the fraction of total T cells that were SARS-CoV-2-associated. Each spike-specific TCR was assigned to its reactive spike region and to a CD4 or CD8 class using the MIRA data. Log10-transformed breadth and depth values were compared by one-way ANOVA with Sidak's multiple comparisons tests. As stored in TCRdb, this immuneACCESS dataset retains in-frame rearrangements with V and J assigned. A fraction of the clones does not appear; measured against another copy, unresolved V genes explain less than half of the discrepancy, and the remainder lacks a known reason. That table supplies the V and J calls and clone size; D and trimming were determined from the DNA. This sample is represented by about 150,000 clones; nearly 90% of them were singletons. Jointly, the top ten make up approximately 5.1% of the sample.

In the paper's terms, the time point label means: baseline before first vaccination. Vaccinee samples came from UK trials COV001 and COV002, including a single-blind randomized controlled phase 2/3 trial of AZD1222 (ChAdOx1 nCoV-19) in healthy adults. For TCRbeta chain sequencing, PBMC samples were collected from trial participants at day 0 and at day 28 after the second dose. In this chain, TRBV10-3 is recombined with TRBJ1-1; matching of 6 bases hints at TRBD1 as the D gene. The sequenced sample was peripheral blood, obtained on day 0 of AZD1222 vaccination. The clonotype originates from an adult in good health. The CDR3 has the sequence CAIQEDSLMNTEAFF. Here is the DNA: TGTGCCATCCAAGAGGACAGCCTGATGAACACTGAAGCTTTCTTT.